These 22 T cell receptor beta chains came from one sample sequenced in a study of blood T cells in healthy people across ages. A second PCR of 7 to 11 cycles used a sample-barcoded 5' primer and a J-beta primer mix. Using its own MiXCR run on the 5' RACE reads, TCRdb lists one record per CDR3 protein. The sample has 780,000 or so distinct CDR3 sequences, about 61% seen once; the top ten hold around a quarter. The sequenced material came from blood. The source is a middle-aged man in good health.

The genes are TRBV6-5 and TRBJ2-7, with D perhaps TRBD1 or TRBD2 (5 bases each). The CDR3 spans 14 residues. Germline V gives CDR1 MNHEY, CDR2 SVGAGI. Deletions cut 0 bases from V and 6 bases from J, with 12 bases between. The CDR3 here is CASSYSRWGSEQYF. CDR3 coding DNA: TGTGCCAGCAGTTACTCGAGGTGGGGGAGCGAGCAGTACTTC.

The chain couples TRBV6-4 to TRBJ1-2; D unresolved. There are 19 residues in the CDR3. Trimming took off 6 bases at V and 7 bases at J, with 33 bases between the two ends. Germline V gene lookup returns CDR1 MRHNA and CDR2 SNTAGT. CDR3 sequence reads: CASRLQGQTPGSPLGGYTF. The CDR3 bases are TGTGCCAGCAGACTCCAAGGGCAGACTCCGGGATCTCCCCTAGGTGGCTACACCTTC.

The J gene is TRBJ2-3, the V gene TRBV7-2; TRBD2 matches 16 bases. The CDR3 covers 16 residues. In germline, CDR1 is SGHTA, CDR2 FQGNSA. The V and J ends lost 4 bases and 6 bases, in that order; junction bases with no gene match: 4. DNA of the CDR3: TGTGCCAGCAGCTCGGGACTAGCGGGGGGGCTTGATACGCAGTATTTT. This encodes CASSSGLAGGLDTQYF.

This clonotype was observed once. One end of the junction fails to match germline, which may point to a read error. The genes are TRBV27 and TRBJ2-4; 8 bases map to TRBD2. The J call may be in error: the DNA end matches TRBJ2-5 better. In germline, CDR1 is MNHEY, CDR2 SMNVEV (reference sequence). The CDR3 loop spans 14 amino acids. DNA for the CDR3: TGTGTCAGCAGCCAACCGGGACTAGGAGAGACCCAGTACTTC. Amino acid sequence: CVSSQPGLGETQYF.

This clonotype was observed a handful of times. The chain has TRBV6-2 or TRBV6-3 and TRBJ2-5, with D possibly being TRBD2 (6 bases). The ends were cut back, 7 bases at V and 4 bases at J, with 16 bases in the middle. Germline-derived CDR1 and CDR2 are MNHEY and SVGEGT. This CDR3 is 14 amino acids long. In DNA, the CDR3 is TGTGCCAGCATAAACGGGGGAGTTGGAGAGACCCAGTACTTC. Encoded protein: CASINGGVGETQYF.

This clonotype came up once. The rearrangement joins TRBV27 to TRBJ1-4, with 8 bases aligning to TRBD1. Unmatched junction bases numbered 5, after V lost 1 base and J lost 7 bases. Germline lookup yields CDR1 MNHEY and CDR2 SMNVEV (reference sequence). The CDR3 sequence is 15 residues long. CDR3 DNA: TGTGCCAGCAGTTTATATTGGGACAGGAGTGAAAAACTGTTTTTT. Translated: CASSLYWDRSEKLFF.

The chain is built from TRBV5-1 and TRBJ2-3; 9 nucleotides align to TRBD1. CDR3 length equals 14 residues. Germline V gene data show CDR1 as SGHRS and CDR2 as YFSETQ. V shed 4 bases and J 6 bases; nucleotides not matched to a gene: 6. Written as DNA, the CDR3 is TGCGCCAGCAGCCCTGGGACAGGGAGGGATACGCAGTATTTT. It codes for CASSPGTGRDTQYF.

This sequence joins TRBV3-1 and TRBJ1-5; D gene ambiguous. Germline V gene data show CDR1 as LGHDT and CDR2 as YNNKEL (reference sequence). The CDR3 runs to 12 residues. V lost 5 bases and J 6 bases, leaving 8 bases between the germline ends. The CDR3: CASSIPGQPQHF. DNA for the CDR3: TGTGCCAGCAGCATCCCCGGTCAGCCCCAGCATTTT.

This clonotype was observed a few times. The chain combines TRBV27 with TRBJ2-6; TRBD2 aligns across 10 bases. Germline CDR1 is MNHEY and CDR2 is SMNVEV (reference sequence). V dropped 5 bases and J dropped 0; count of bases not matched to a gene: 4. The CDR3 spans 17 residues. CDR3 in DNA: TGTGCCAGCAGTCTCCTAGCGGGGGACTCTGGGGCCAACGTCCTGACTTTC. It specifies CASSLLAGDSGANVLTF.

The J gene is TRBJ2-3, the V gene TRBV27; TRBD2 matches at 10 bases. Germline CDR1 reads MNHEY; CDR2 reads SMNVEV (reference sequence). The CDR3 is 16 amino acids. The J segment lost 2 bases and the V segment lost 0 bases, leaving 2 bases of the junction unmatched. This CDR3 is CASSLSTSGTTDTQYF. As DNA, the CDR3 is TGTGCCAGCAGTTTATCTACTAGCGGGACCACAGATACGCAGTATTTT.

The V and J genes are TRBV29-1 and TRBJ1-5; 10 nucleotides align to TRBD1. The V and J ends lost 6 bases and 7 bases, in that order; junction bases with no gene match: 6. Germline CDR1 is SQVTM and CDR2 is ANQGSEA. This CDR3 spans 13 amino acids. CDR3 DNA sequence: TGCAGCGTCGGGACAGGGGTTGGCCAGCCCCAGCATTTT. This encodes CSVGTGVGQPQHF. Using reference TRBV29-1 and TRBJ1-5 for the parts outside the CDR3, the full variable domain is SAVISQKPSRDICQRGTSLTIQCQVDSQVTMMFWYRQQPGQSLTLIATANQGSEATYESGFVIDKFPISRPNLTFSTLTVSNMSPEDSSIYLCSVGTGVGQPQHFGDGTRLSIL.

The chain links TRBV9 to TRBJ1-6, with unresolved D. The CDR3 contains 13 residues. Germline V gene data show CDR1 as SGDLS and CDR2 as YYNGEE. V was clipped by 3 bases and J by 13 bases, with 14 bases between them. The chain's CDR3 is CASSALVLSPLHF. The CDR3 DNA follows: TGTGCCAGCAGCGCACTCGTTCTTTCCCCCCTCCACTTT.

The sample holds one count of this clonotype. The chain has TRBV29-1 and TRBJ2-2; D call uncertain. The CDR3 has 11 residues. With 4 bases removed from V and 6 bases from J, the gap between germline ends came to 6 bases. The germline V gene has CDR1 SQVTM and CDR2 ANQGSEA. CDR3: CSVVLPGELFF. DNA for the CDR3: TGCAGCGTTGTCCTCCCCGGGGAGCTGTTTTTT.

A few counts support this clonotype. The CDR3 DNA sequence: TGTGCCAGCAGTGAAAGGTTTGGGACTAGCTCCGAGGCCGACCAAGAGACCCAGTACTTC. Amino acid sequence: CASSERFGTSSEADQETQYF. The chain is built from TRBV6-4 and TRBJ2-5; TRBD2 agrees at 9 bases. The CDR3 runs 20 residues. V lost 3 bases, J lost 0 bases, and 17 bases stayed unmatched. Germline values: CDR1 MRHNA, CDR2 SNTAGT.

A few counts support this clonotype. The chain uses TRBV12-3 or TRBV12-4 and TRBJ2-3; 12 bases fit TRBD2. This CDR3 region has 16 residues. V lost 4 bases, J lost 2 bases, and 4 bases stayed unmatched. CDR3 sequence: CASSYSSGRATDTQYF. The DNA of the CDR3 is TGTGCCAGCAGTTATTCTAGCGGGAGGGCCACAGATACGCAGTATTTT.

The chain couples TRBV4-3 to TRBJ2-1; D is unresolved. Germline V lookup: CDR1 LGHNA, CDR2 YSLEER. The V and J ends lost 2 bases and 0 bases respectively, with 8 bases between them. The CDR3 has 15 residues. DNA of the CDR3: TGCGCCAGCAGCCAAACCCTAAGCTCCTACAATGAGCAGTTCTTC. Its protein product is CASSQTLSSYNEQFF.

This clonotype was observed a single time. The genes are TRBV7-6 and TRBJ2-5; D might be TRBD1 or TRBD2, each matching 5 bases. Germline CDR1 and CDR2: SGHVS and FNYEAQ. The V and J ends lost 5 bases and 1 base respectively, with 17 bases between them. This CDR3 is built from 16 residues. This CDR3 reads CASSRPDWGTQETQYF. The CDR3 nucleotides read TGTGCCAGCAGCCGTCCGGATTGGGGGACCCAAGAGACCCAGTACTTC.

This chain joins TRBV6-1 and TRBJ2-5, with D uncertain. The V and J ends lost 4 bases and 5 bases respectively, with 8 bases between them. This CDR3 is 12 amino acids long. Germline V gene sequence: CDR1 MNHNS, CDR2 SASEGT. Written as DNA, the CDR3 is TGTGCCAGCAGTGTCGTGTCGGAGACCCAGTACTTC. It yields the protein CASSVVSETQYF.

This rearrangement joins TRBV7-2 to TRBJ2-7; 10 positions agree with TRBD1. Unmatched junction bases numbered 10, after V lost 5 bases and J lost 6 bases. The length of the CDR3 is 15 residues. Germline V lookup: CDR1 SGHTA, CDR2 FQGNSA. The CDR3 DNA reads as TGTGCCAGCAGCGCCTTCCGGGACAGGGGTGGCGAGCAGTACTTC. Encoded protein: CASSAFRDRGGEQYF.

This clonotype was picked up a small number of times. CDR3 residues: CSVESRGLHTQYF. The CDR3 region has the DNA TGCAGCGTTGAGTCAAGGGGACTGCATACGCAGTATTTT. This sequence joins TRBV29-1 and TRBJ2-3; a weak D match, TRBD2 (6 bases). Trimming took 3 bases from V and 7 from J, leaving 14 bases between them. The CDR3 extends over 13 amino acids. Germline values: CDR1 SQVTM, CDR2 ANQGSEA.

This clonotype occurred a few times. The chain has TRBV29-1 and TRBJ2-5, with 14 bases identical to TRBD2. CDR1 is SQVTM, CDR2 ANQGSEA, per germline. V lost 5 bases and J lost 5; bases outside the gene matches: 10. The CDR3 totals 16 residues. CDR3 amino acids: CSVTGLAGVTGETQYF. The CDR3, as DNA: TGCAGCGTTACGGGACTAGCGGGAGTGACGGGGGAGACCCAGTACTTC.

This clonotype was detected once. The CDR3 bases are TGTGCCAGCAATAGCGGGGGAACCCAAGAGACCCAGTACTTC. It yields the protein CASNSGGTQETQYF. The J gene is TRBJ2-5, the V gene TRBV6-5; 9 positions match TRBD2. This CDR3 has 14 residues. The germline gives CDR1 MNHEY, CDR2 SVGAGI. Trimming took 7 bases from V and 1 from J; bases not matched to a gene: 4.